This T cell receptor beta chain is drawn from a study of Tregs in tolerant kidney transplant recipients. Findings and caveats of the study: The most relevant donor-specific Treg TCRbeta repertoire apparently came from expansion with activated donor B cells.

Note on this clone: Its cognate antigen is unknown.

Sequenced by immunoSEQ multiplex PCR; TCRdb stores in-frame clones only, minus some. Of tens of thousands of clones in the sample, roughly 93% were seen once. Related graft donors supplied nonmyeloablative bone marrow transplants, and mixed chimerism was transient. The material sequenced was CD4+ T cells from blood (PBMCs), taken 12 months after the transplant. This clonotype was obtained from a human patient who received a combined kidney and bone marrow transplant. Some of these T cells may belong to the graft donor.

CDR3 DNA: TGTGCCAGCAGCTTAGCTACAGGGATGAACACTGAAGCTTTCTTT. This encodes CASSLATGMNTEAFF. The chain has TRBV7-2 and TRBJ1-1, with a possible D match to TRBD1 (6 bases). Trimming removed 0 bases from V and 0 bases from J, with 8 bases in between. The CDR3 runs 15 residues. Germline V gene data show CDR1 as SGHTA and CDR2 as FQGNSA.